This TCR beta chain was recorded in a study of response to subunit inactivated influenza vaccine. Each CDR3 protein is one row after TCRdb ran MiXCR on the RT-PCR reads. Of over 400,000 distinct CDR3 sequences listed, 10% to 11% are singletons. Details on this clonotype: Its specificity is unknown.

Overall study results and limits: That few new T cells are recruited by each seasonal influenza vaccination was the authors' suggestion.

This clonotype originated in a man between 50 and 59 years old who received an inactivated influenza vaccine. The sequencing used PBMCs from blood, collected roughly 47 days after vaccination.

The CDR3 coding sequence is TGTGCCAGCAGTTTTAGTGCGAACCAGCCCCAGCATTTT. This sequence encodes CASSFSANQPQHF. The chain employs TRBV12-3 or TRBV12-4 and TRBJ1-5, with D uncertain. The length of the CDR3 is 13 residues. V gave up 3 bases and J gave up 7 bases, with 10 bases separating them.